A selection of T cell receptor beta chains follows, all from one sample in a study of T-cell memory formation after mild COVID-19. TCRdb re-analysed the 5' RACE reads in MiXCR, keeping a single row per CDR3 protein. The sample has some 330,000 distinct CDR3 sequences, under 25% seen once. Sequencing was carried out using PBMCs or a T cell subset sorted from them (not recorded which). These receptors came from an adult woman who had mild COVID-19 (a few samples of this study predate the infection). Cell type and time point are not known. CDR3s include the opening cysteine and the closing phenylalanine or tryptophan. Fields, in order: V gene, CDR3 protein.

v_call: TRBV7-2; cdr3_aa: CASSLLAEKNIQYF
v_call: TRBV4-3; cdr3_aa: CASSQDTSGRNEQFF
v_call: TRBV6-5; cdr3_aa: CASSSSRSPQHF
v_call: TRBV20-1; cdr3_aa: CSASTGVPYEQYF
v_call: TRBV4-3; cdr3_aa: CASSQDFRTSYNEQFF
v_call: TRBV3-1; cdr3_aa: CASSQATSRSFF
v_call: TRBV7-8; cdr3_aa: CASSLLRLAGRSSYNEQFF
v_call: TRBV20-1; cdr3_aa: CSAGRQEEKLFF
v_call: TRBV7-5; cdr3_aa: CISVPEAYRTSGSYEQYF
v_call: TRBV7-6; cdr3_aa: CASSPWTSGGETQYF
v_call: TRBV3-1; cdr3_aa: CASSLTSGRAYEQYF
v_call: TRBV7-6; cdr3_aa: CASSLVRGGYEQYF
v_call: TRBV15; cdr3_aa: CATIDPSGGAVYNEQFF
v_call: TRBV7-2; cdr3_aa: CASSLPGRSYGYTF
v_call: TRBV6-5; cdr3_aa: CASTKGQGKLNEQFF
v_call: TRBV4-2; cdr3_aa: CASSQDRGKFF
v_call: TRBV18; cdr3_aa: CASSRDRRNSGYTF
v_call: TRBV9; cdr3_aa: CASSGDGHTKETQYF
v_call: TRBV11-1; cdr3_aa: CASSSGIKGGLYDTQYF
v_call: TRBV4-1; cdr3_aa: CASSHGRTAGSETQYF
v_call: TRBV3-1; cdr3_aa: CASSAQAGGTNEQFF
v_call: TRBV18; cdr3_aa: CASSPLRARTDTQYF
v_call: TRBV12-3/TRBV12-4; cdr3_aa: CASSLGHYGTQYF
v_call: TRBV5-1; cdr3_aa: CASSPRQGENTEAFF
v_call: TRBV5-6; cdr3_aa: CASSDTPDRGFEQFF
v_call: TRBV12-3/TRBV12-4; cdr3_aa: CASSLRTTGELFF
v_call: TRBV4-3; cdr3_aa: CASSQDRDSRYEQYF
v_call: TRBV6-2/TRBV6-3; cdr3_aa: CASRLQGSQETQYF
v_call: TRBV20-1; cdr3_aa: CSARGGVGYGYTF
v_call: TRBV19; cdr3_aa: CATNRGLMDNEQFF
v_call: TRBV9; cdr3_aa: CASSVSVGQPQHF
v_call: TRBV6-5; cdr3_aa: CASRTGLITSTDTQYF
v_call: TRBV19; cdr3_aa: CASTPGGAIGYGYTF
v_call: TRBV15; cdr3_aa: CATYPGTGPNTEAFF
v_call: TRBV20-1; cdr3_aa: CSANYVGTDTQYF
v_call: TRBV13; cdr3_aa: CASSQRQGGYGYTF
v_call: TRBV5-6; cdr3_aa: CASMPGGSWPETQYF
v_call: TRBV9; cdr3_aa: CASSGAGSVETQYF